The T cell receptor (beta chain) described here comes from a study of relationships among human T cell subsets. Study-level points and caveats: Th1, Th2 and regulatory T cells shared many CDR3 sequences. Regulatory and Th2 subsets had few clones over 100 reads, unlike CD8+ cytotoxic cells.

As concerns this clonotype: The antigen is unknown.

The CDR3 has 11 amino acids. The germline gives CDR1 DFQATT, CDR2 SNEGSKA (reference sequence). V was cut by 3 bases and J by 3 bases, with 6 bases left in between. TCR alpha and beta CDR3s were amplified from mRNA by semiquantitative ARM-PCR. Exponential amplification used communal superprimers after tagged nested gene-specific primers in ARM-PCR. TCRdb used MiXCR to reprocess the multiplex PCR reads, holding one entry per CDR3 protein. This table has a few thousand distinct CDR3 sequences, around four fifths appearing once. This chain uses TRBV20-1 with TRBJ2-7; a possible D gene is TRBD2 (5 bases). Sequenced material: total T cells sorted from blood. This clonotype originated in a man aged 40-50 years in good health. The CDR3 sequence: CSASGGYEQYF. For the CDR3, the DNA is TGCAGTGCTAGTGGAGGCTACGAGCAGTACTTC.